This T cell receptor (beta chain) was recovered during a study of cytomegalovirus exposure and HLA in healthy donors. Produced via immunoSEQ multiplex PCR; TCRdb's table is partial and in-frame only. Of approximately 120,000 clones listed, just under 95% are singletons. This CDR3 comprises 15 residues. Germline loops: CDR1 SNHLY, CDR2 FYNNEI. The V and J ends lost 3 bases and 4 bases, in that order; junction bases with no gene match: 7. Source material: PBMCs. This clonotype was sampled from a woman younger than 35 in good health and CMV-seronegative. The rearrangement joins TRBV2 to TRBJ1-2; 8 nucleotides agree with TRBD1. CDR3 sequence (DNA): TGTGCCAGCAGTGAGGGGACAGGAGGTTTCTATGGCTACACCTTC. It codes for CASSEGTGGFYGYTF.